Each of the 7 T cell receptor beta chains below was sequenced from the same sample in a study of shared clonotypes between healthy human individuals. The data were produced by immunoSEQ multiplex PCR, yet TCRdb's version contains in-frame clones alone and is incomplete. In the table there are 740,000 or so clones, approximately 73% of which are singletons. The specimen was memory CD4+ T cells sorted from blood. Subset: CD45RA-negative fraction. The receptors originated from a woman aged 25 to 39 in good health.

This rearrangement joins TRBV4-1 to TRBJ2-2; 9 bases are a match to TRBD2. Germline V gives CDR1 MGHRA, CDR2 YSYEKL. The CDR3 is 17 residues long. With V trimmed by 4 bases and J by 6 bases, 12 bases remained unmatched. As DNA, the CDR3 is TGCGCCAGCAGCCGCCTAGGGGCCAGCGGGAGGCCCGGGGAGCTGTTTTTT. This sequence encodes CASSRLGASGRPGELFF.

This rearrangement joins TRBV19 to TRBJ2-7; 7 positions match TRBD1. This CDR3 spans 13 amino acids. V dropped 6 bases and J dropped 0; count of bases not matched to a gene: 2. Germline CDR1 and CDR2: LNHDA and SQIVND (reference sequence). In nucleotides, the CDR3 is TGTGCCAGTAGGACAGGGAGCTCCTACGAGCAGTACTTC. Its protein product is CASRTGSSYEQYF.

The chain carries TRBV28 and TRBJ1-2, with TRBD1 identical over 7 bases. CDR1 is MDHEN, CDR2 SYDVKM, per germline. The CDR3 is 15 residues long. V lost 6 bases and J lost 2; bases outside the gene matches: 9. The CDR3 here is CASRSGQSSNYGYTF. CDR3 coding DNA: TGTGCCAGCAGATCGGGACAGTCCTCCAACTATGGCTACACCTTC.

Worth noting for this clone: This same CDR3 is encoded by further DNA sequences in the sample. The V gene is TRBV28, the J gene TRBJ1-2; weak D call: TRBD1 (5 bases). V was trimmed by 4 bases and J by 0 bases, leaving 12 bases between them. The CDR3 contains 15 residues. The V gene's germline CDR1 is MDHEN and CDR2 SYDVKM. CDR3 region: CASSSPGRTNYGYTF. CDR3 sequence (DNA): TGTGCCAGCAGTTCCCCAGGGAGGACTAACTATGGCTACACCTTC.

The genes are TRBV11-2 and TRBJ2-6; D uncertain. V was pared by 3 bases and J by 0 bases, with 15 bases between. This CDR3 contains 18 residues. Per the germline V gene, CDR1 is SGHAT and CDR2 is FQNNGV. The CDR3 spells CASSFGWQPSSGANVLTF. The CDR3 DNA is TGTGCCAGCAGCTTTGGGTGGCAGCCCAGCTCTGGGGCCAACGTCCTGACTTTC.

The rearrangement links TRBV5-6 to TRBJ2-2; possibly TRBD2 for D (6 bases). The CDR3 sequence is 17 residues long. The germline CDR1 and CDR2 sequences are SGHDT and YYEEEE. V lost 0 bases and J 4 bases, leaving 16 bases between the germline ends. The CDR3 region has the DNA TGTGCCAGCAGCTTGGCCTCTACCGTGCGGGGCACCGGGGAGCTGTTTTTT. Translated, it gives CASSLASTVRGTGELFF.

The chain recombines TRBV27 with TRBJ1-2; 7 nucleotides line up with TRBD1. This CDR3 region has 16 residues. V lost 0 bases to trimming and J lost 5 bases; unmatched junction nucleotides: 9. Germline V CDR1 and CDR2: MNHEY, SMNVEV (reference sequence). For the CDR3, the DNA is TGTGCCAGCAGTTTATCCGTTGGCCAGGGGGGTTATGGCTACACCTTC. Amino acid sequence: CASSLSVGQGGYGYTF.